What follows is one TCR beta chain and its context. The target antigen is unknown. The junction departs from germline at one end; a sequencing error may be responsible. The data were taken from a study of identical twins. Whole-study findings and limits: The authors noted that invariant MAIT and iNKT cells could partly confound zero-insertion analyses. Within beta out-of-frame sequences, the excess sharing observed between twins was weaker. In cord blood, abundant beta clonotypes had fewer insertions; memory showed no trend.

MiXCR, run by TCRdb on the 5' RACE reads, gives a single entry per CDR3 protein. The sample records hundreds of thousands of distinct CDR3 sequences, approximately 13% being singletons. The CDR3 is made up of 12 amino acids. The germline V gene encodes CDR1 SGDLS and CDR2 YYNGEE. These same records also appear under a second study, on yellow fever vaccine responses in identical twins.

The V call is TRBV9, the J call TRBJ2-1; either TRBD1 or TRBD2 may supply D (5 bases each). The sample consisted of PBMCs. The clonotype originates from a woman younger than 30 in good health. The CDR3 loop is CASSTRDGPRGF. The CDR3 DNA reads as TGTGCCAGCAGCACCAGGGACGGGCCTAGGGGTTTC.